This T cell receptor (beta chain) was observed in a study of T cells in Graves' hyperthyroidism and ophthalmopathy. Hyperthyroidism in the patients, aged 18 to 65, was newly diagnosed and under 2 months in duration. Cells are PBMCs isolated from around 10 ml of fresh blood. Trimming removed 0 bases at V and 2 bases at J, with 14 bases between. The CDR3 totals 15 residues. CDR1 is DFQATT, CDR2 SNEGSKA, per germline (reference sequence). In this sample, this clonotype turned up many times. The antigen remains unidentified. Amplification of TCR beta CDR3 regions used RNA as the template. The primer set for the first-round RT-PCR of the TCR CDR3 was HTBI. TCRdb processed the multiplex PCR reads anew with MiXCR; each CDR3 protein has one entry. The sample has about 400,000 distinct CDR3 sequences; more than 13% are singletons. Study-wide results and caveats: A model of 13 V-J pairs discriminated ophthalmopathy from stable hyperthyroidism.

The sequencing sample was made of blood. J is TRBJ2-7 and V is TRBV20-1; D is tentatively TRBD1 or TRBD2 (6 bases each). The clonotype was recovered from a woman in her 30s with Graves' hyperthyroidism. CDR3 bases: TGCAGTGCTAGAGAGGAGGGACACCCGACCTACGAGCAGTACTTC. Amino acids: CSAREEGHPTYEQYF.